These T cell receptor beta chains were read from a single sample in a study of T cell responses to AZD1222 COVID-19 vaccine. The table came from immunoSEQ multiplex PCR; TCRdb's copy has only in-frame clones and leaves some out. The sample has some 130,000 clones; 80% to 95% are singletons. The sequencing used peripheral blood, collected on day 0 of AZD1222 vaccination. These receptors were collected from an adult in good health. The CDR3 runs from the conserved cysteine through the conserved F or W.

TRBJ2-6	TRBV2	CASSSRSGANVLTF
TRBJ2-1	TRBV14	CASSQEVVGSSYNEQFF
TRBJ1-5	TRBV2	CASSVRGRQPQHF
TRBJ1-1	TRBV2	CASSGDRANTEAFF
TRBJ1-1	TRBV5-5	CASSPEAPRWDFF
TRBJ2-5	TRBV6-5	CASSTDRGRGTQYF
TRBJ1-1	TRBV12-5	CASGLVVRANTEAFF
TRBJ2-7	TRBV7-9	CASSSPGGFYSSYEQYF
TRBJ2-7	TRBV19	CASSIDRLSHEQYF
TRBJ2-7	TRBV5-4	CASSGGPIHEQYF
TRBJ2-1	TRBV10-2	CASSVGDDNEQFF
TRBJ2-1	TRBV28	CASKSGSSYNEQFF
TRBJ1-2	TRBV5-1	CASSLGTAPNYGYTF
TRBJ2-7	TRBV5-1	CASSRHRQGRYEQYF
TRBJ2-3	TRBV5-4	CASSLLVRADTQYF
TRBJ1-2	TRBV29-1	CSVEEGQPLYGYTF
TRBJ1-2	TRBV5-6	CASSFGGPNYGYTF
TRBJ2-7	TRBV30	CAWSRGGAPYEQYF
TRBJ1-1	TRBV13	CASSRTGEGTEAFF
TRBJ2-1	TRBV28	CASRRLHPDQSSYNEQFF
TRBJ2-1	TRBV18	CASSPTRPWTYNEQFF
TRBJ2-5	TRBV7-2	CASSGRLVGETQYF
TRBJ1-3	TRBV7-9	CASSLEAVTGNTIYF
TRBJ2-7	TRBV30	CAWSVRGGRNEQYF
TRBJ1-4	TRBV5-4	CASSFRQANEKLFF
TRBJ1-3	TRBV15	CATSRDSGSLGNTIYF
TRBJ2-2	TRBV5-4	CASSSPRGTSVGELFF
TRBJ1-4	TRBV3-1/TRBV3-2	CASSRQGAVANEKLFF
TRBJ2-5	TRBV25-1	CASSEPRGGGETQYF
TRBJ2-3	TRBV27	CASRSPWGATDTQYF
TRBJ1-6	TRBV10-3	CAISEGDHSPLHF
TRBJ1-2	TRBV19	CASSPGENRRVTF
TRBJ1-4	TRBV5-5	CASSFSRTEGMKKLFF
TRBJ1-2	TRBV19	CASSIAAWGQNYGYTF
TRBJ1-5	TRBV29-1	CSVADSPNQPQHF
TRBJ2-7	TRBV5-1	CASSLGAGETSRSYEQYF
TRBJ1-5	TRBV2	CASSGTRYSNQPQHF
TRBJ2-5	TRBV19	CASSGRGLAGGETQYF
TRBJ1-2	TRBV12-3/TRBV12-4	CASSDGTAAGTF
TRBJ1-6	TRBV5-6	CASSLAGTGVSPLHF
TRBJ1-5	TRBV19	CASSWGLSNQPQHF
TRBJ1-6	TRBV30	CAWTSGDNSPLHF
TRBJ2-7	TRBV9	CASSVDQNPYEQYF
TRBJ2-1	TRBV7-2	CASSKPNGEQFF
TRBJ1-2	TRBV18	CASSPSGQGGGYTF
TRBJ1-2	TRBV24-1	CATSDSTDRGHGYTF
TRBJ2-7	TRBV11-3	CASSVSPSRDYEQYF
TRBJ1-2	TRBV6-2/TRBV6-3	CASSRQASYTF
TRBJ1-1	TRBV6-5	CASSRTGDTEAFF
TRBJ2-3	TRBV29-1	CSVGDSTFTDTQYF
TRBJ1-3	TRBV7-2	CASRTLGGAVGNTIYF
TRBJ1-6	TRBV5-6	CASSPGGGNSPLHF
TRBJ2-2	TRBV25-1	CASSEFRGSPGELFF
TRBJ2-3	TRBV3-1/TRBV3-2	CASSLVQASTDTQYF
TRBJ2-7	TRBV30	CAWTFGGNEQYF
TRBJ2-7	TRBV30	CAWSLDRTGGRNEQYF
TRBJ2-7	TRBV6-5	CASSYSRLARSEQYF
TRBJ2-3	TRBV7-6	CASSPGLASTDTQYF
TRBJ2-2	TRBV7-3	CASSTPSGSPGWTGELFF
TRBJ2-5	TRBV7-6	CASSLGFDFQETQYF